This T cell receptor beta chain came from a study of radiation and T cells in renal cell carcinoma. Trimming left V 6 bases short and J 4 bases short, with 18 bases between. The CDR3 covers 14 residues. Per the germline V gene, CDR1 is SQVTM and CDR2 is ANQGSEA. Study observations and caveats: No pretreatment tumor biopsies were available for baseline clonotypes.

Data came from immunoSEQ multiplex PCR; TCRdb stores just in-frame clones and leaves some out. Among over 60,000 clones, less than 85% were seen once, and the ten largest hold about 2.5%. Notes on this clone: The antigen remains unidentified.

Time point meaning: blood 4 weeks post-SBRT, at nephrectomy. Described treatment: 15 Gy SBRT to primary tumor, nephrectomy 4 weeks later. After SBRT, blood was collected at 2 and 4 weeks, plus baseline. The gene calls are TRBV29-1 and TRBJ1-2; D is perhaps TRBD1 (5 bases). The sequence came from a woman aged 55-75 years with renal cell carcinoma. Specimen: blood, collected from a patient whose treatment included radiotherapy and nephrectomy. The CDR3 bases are TGCAGCGTCCGCCGGGACGCCTGGTTCTATGGCTACACCTTC. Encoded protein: CSVRRDAWFYGYTF.